The 28 T cell receptor beta chains listed next were all sequenced from one sample in a study of T cells in Graves' hyperthyroidism and ophthalmopathy. What was amplified from RNA transcripts were TCR beta CDR3 regions. The primer set for the first-round RT-PCR of the TCR CDR3 was HTBI. TCRdb independently ran MiXCR on the multiplex PCR reads; one entry per CDR3 protein. The table has a few hundred thousand distinct CDR3 sequences, roughly 20% seen once. The sample comprised blood. These receptors originate from a man aged 18 to 35 with Graves' ophthalmopathy.

The rearrangement links TRBV20-1 to TRBJ2-2; 15 positions agree with TRBD2. The CDR3 is 18 amino acids. The V and J ends lost 3 bases and 2 bases, in that order; junction bases with no gene match: 7. CDR1 is DFQATT, CDR2 SNEGSKA, per germline (reference sequence). The CDR3 reads CSARPGLAGGPNTGELFF. CDR3 DNA sequence: TGCAGTGCTAGGCCTGGACTAGCGGGGGGGCCAAACACCGGGGAGCTGTTTTTT.

Ten or more counts support this clonotype. This chain joins TRBV11-1 and TRBJ2-1; D remains unclear. The V gene's germline CDR1 is SGHAT and CDR2 FQDESV (reference sequence). V was clipped by 1 base and J by 8 bases, with 6 bases between them. CDR3 length: 12 amino acids. The CDR3 nucleotides are TGTGCCAGCAGCTTAGGGGTGCATGAGCAGTTCTTC. It codes for CASSLGVHEQFF. The variable domain in full, completed from reference TRBV11-1 and TRBJ2-1, reads EAEVAQSPRYKITEKSQAVAFWCDPISGHATLYWYRQILGQGPELLVQFQDESVVDDSQLPKDRFSAERLKGVDSTLKIQPAELGDSAMYLCASSLGVHEQFFGPGTRLTVL.

This chain connects TRBV20-1 to TRBJ1-1, with TRBD1 identical over 8 bases. This CDR3 comprises 12 residues. Germline lookup yields CDR1 DFQATT and CDR2 SNEGSKA (reference sequence). V was pared by 2 bases and J by 8 bases, with 4 bases of the junction left unmatched. In DNA form, the CDR3 reads TGCAGTGCTAGACCTGGACAGGGAGAAGCTTTCTTT. It codes for CSARPGQGEAFF.

This clonotype was detected a few times. This chain links TRBV19 with TRBJ2-1, with 7 nucleotides matching TRBD2. This CDR3 is built from 20 residues. J lost 8 bases, V lost 0 bases, and 22 bases had no gene match. Per germline, CDR1 LNHDA and CDR2 SQIVND (reference sequence). CDR3 nucleotide sequence: TGTGCCAGTAGTATAGACCCGATTCGGGGGTATGGGGGGGAGACGGATGAGCAGTTCTTC. Translating gives CASSIDPIRGYGGETDEQFF.

This clonotype came up once. This sequence joins TRBV6-2 or TRBV6-3 and TRBJ2-1, with 8 bases aligning to TRBD2. This CDR3 spans 14 amino acids. CDR1 MNHEY and CDR2 SVGEGT come from the germline V gene. The V segment lost 10 bases and the J segment 2 bases; nucleotides outside the gene matches: 7. CDR3 nucleotides: TGTGCCACCTTAGCGGGAATAACCTACAATGAGCAGTTCTTC. It yields the protein CATLAGITYNEQFF.

Ten or more counts support this clonotype. This chain uses TRBV7-6 with TRBJ2-3, with 11 bases fitting TRBD2. V gave up 5 bases and J gave up 3 bases; unmatched junction bases: 7. CDR3 length: 16 amino acids. Germline values: CDR1 SGHVS, CDR2 FNYEAQ. The CDR3 reads CASSLGSGGGTDTQYF. Written as DNA, the CDR3 is TGTGCCAGCAGCCTCGGTAGCGGGGGGGGTACAGATACGCAGTATTTT.

The genes are TRBV13 and TRBJ2-2; D gene unclear. The CDR3 consists of 14 residues. Trimming cost V 5 bases and J 4 bases, with 11 bases left between them. Per germline, CDR1 PRHDT and CDR2 FYEKMQ (reference sequence). CDR3 loop: CASSTWASTGELFF. CDR3 DNA: TGTGCCAGCAGCACCTGGGCGAGCACCGGGGAGCTGTTTTTT.

This clonotype was picked up many times. The V and J genes are TRBV2 and TRBJ2-7, with TRBD1 matching over 8 bases. Germline CDR1 and CDR2: SNHLY and FYNNEI. The CDR3 has 14 residues. V was pared by 7 bases and J by 2 bases, with 7 bases of the junction left unmatched. CDR3 DNA: TGTGCCAGCACCGGGACAGGAGGGACCTACGAGCAGTACTTC. Its protein product is CASTGTGGTYEQYF. Full variable domain (rest looked up from reference TRBV2 and TRBJ2-7): EPEVTQTPSHQVTQMGQEVILRCVPISNHLYFYWYRQILGQKVEFLVSFYNNEISEKSEIFDDQFSVERPDGSNFTLKIRSTKLEDSAMYFCASTGTGGTYEQYFGPGTRLTVT.

At least ten counts were recorded for this clonotype. The chain employs TRBV12-3 or TRBV12-4 and TRBJ2-7; unclear D gene. The germline V and J ends were trimmed by 7 bases and 3 bases, with 13 bases remaining between them. The CDR3 length is 13 residues. Written as DNA, the CDR3 is TGTGCCAGCACCCTGATGGGCTTCTACGAGCAGTACTTC. Translated: CASTLMGFYEQYF.

This chain links TRBV7-9 with TRBJ2-1; D may be TRBD2 (5 bases). The germline CDR1 and CDR2 sequences are SEHNR and FQNEAQ (reference sequence). Trimming stripped 1 base from V and 5 bases from J, with 6 bases between. The CDR3 is made up of 13 amino acids. Here the CDR3 reads CASSLVANNEQFF. In DNA form, the CDR3 reads TGTGCCAGCAGCTTAGTAGCGAACAATGAGCAGTTCTTC.

This chain connects TRBV7-8 to TRBJ1-4; D is perhaps TRBD1 (5 bases). Looked up from germline, CDR1 is SGHVS and CDR2 is FQNEAQ. The CDR3 is 16 amino acids. Between the trimmed V and J ends, which lost 1 base and 7 bases, there was a span of 16 bases. DNA for the CDR3: TGTGCCAGCAGCTTAGTATTGGTCCAGGGTATTGAAAAACTGTTTTTT. Residues: CASSLVLVQGIEKLFF.

This clonotype appeared a few times. V usage is TRBV6-1 and J usage is TRBJ2-2; 7 bases are shared with TRBD1. Trimming at V came to 4 bases and at J to 0 bases, leaving 8 bases not matched to a gene. CDR1 is MNHNS and CDR2 is SASEGT in the germline V gene. This CDR3 contains 17 residues. The DNA of the CDR3 is TGTGCCAGCAGTGTTTACGGACAGGACGCGAACACCGGGGAGCTGTTTTTT. Translating gives CASSVYGQDANTGELFF.

The rearrangement joins TRBV28 to TRBJ1-6, with D uncertain. Trimming took off 5 bases at V and 0 bases at J, with 17 bases between the two ends. The CDR3 spans 18 residues. The germline V gene has CDR1 MDHEN and CDR2 SYDVKM. For the CDR3, the DNA is TGTGCCAGCAGTCCCCCGAGACGCCCGAGCTCCTATAATTCACCCCTCCACTTT. Its translation: CASSPPRRPSSYNSPLHF.

This clonotype came up many times. The rearrangement links TRBV2 to TRBJ2-7; no clear D. Looked up from germline, CDR1 is SNHLY and CDR2 is FYNNEI. The V end lost 7 bases, the J end lost 7 bases, and 11 bases lay between the germline ends. The CDR3 spans 11 residues. The CDR3 coding sequence is TGTGCCAGCAACGGATCCCCGGAGCAGTACTTC. It is translated as CASNGSPEQYF.

The DNA for the CDR3 is TGCAGTGCTAAGGACGGACCAAACACCATATATTTT. Protein sequence: CSAKDGPNTIYF. V and J are TRBV20-1 and TRBJ1-3; no clear D gene. This CDR3 spans 12 amino acids. Trimming removed 4 bases from V and 6 bases from J, with 10 bases in between. Per the germline V gene, CDR1 is DFQATT and CDR2 is SNEGSKA (reference sequence).

For this clonotype: Its ends do not fully match the called genes, so a read error is possible. This sequence joins TRBV10-3 and TRBJ1-1; a possible D gene is TRBD1 (5 bases). The CDR3 length is 12 residues. Germline V lookup: CDR1 ENHRY, CDR2 SYGVKD. CDR3 sequence (DNA): TGTGCCATCGGTGAGTCAGGGACGGAAGCTTTCTTT. This sequence encodes CAIGESGTEAFF.

Ten or more counts support this clonotype. The chain has TRBV18 and TRBJ2-7; D is possibly TRBD2 (5 bases). In germline, CDR1 is KGHSH, CDR2 LQKENI. Trimming took off 3 bases at V and 3 bases at J, with 12 bases between the two ends. The CDR3 is made up of 14 amino acids. The DNA of the CDR3 is TGTGCCAGCTCACCGCCCCAGGAGGACTACGAGCAGTACTTC. Encoded protein: CASSPPQEDYEQYF.

This chain uses TRBV10-3 with TRBJ1-4, with D possibly TRBD1 on 5 matching bases. With 2 bases removed from V and 7 bases from J, the gap between germline ends came to 8 bases. This CDR3 has 13 amino acids. The germline V gene encodes CDR1 ENHRY and CDR2 SYGVKD. CDR3 nucleotide sequence: TGTGCCATCAGTGAGAGCGGGGGTGAAAAACTGTTTTTT. It encodes CAISESGGEKLFF.

In this sample, this clonotype turned up a few times. The chain is built from TRBV7-2 and TRBJ1-6, with 8 bases matching TRBD1. The CDR3 totals 16 residues. The J segment lost 11 bases and the V segment lost 6 bases, leaving 15 bases of the junction unmatched. From germline, CDR1 is SGHTA and CDR2 FQGNSA. The CDR3 nucleotides are TGTGCCAGCAGTCGCCCCGAGACAGGGGAGGTGCCACCCCTCCACTTT. Residues: CASSRPETGEVPPLHF.

As to this clonotype: A clone one base away is much larger, so this may be a read error. V gene TRBV5-1 combines with J gene TRBJ2-3; 7 bases agree with TRBD1. V was clipped by 6 bases and J by 6 bases; unmatched bases: 16. Per the germline V gene, CDR1 is SGHRS and CDR2 is YFSETQ. The CDR3 covers 16 residues. This chain's CDR3 is CASNSGIGGTEDTQYF. CDR3 sequence (DNA): TGCGCCAGCAACTCCGGGATAGGGGGCACGGAGGATACGCAGTATTTT.

This sequence joins TRBV12-3 or TRBV12-4 and TRBJ1-5; possibly TRBD1 for D (6 bases). This CDR3 is 13 amino acids long. The V gene lost 1 base and the J gene lost 13 bases, with 14 bases spanning the gap. The CDR3 region is CASSLEPWGPQHF. As DNA, the CDR3 is TGTGCCAGCAGTTTAGAGCCGTGGGGGCCTCAGCATTTT.

This clonotype was seen more than once but under ten times. The J gene is TRBJ2-3, the V gene TRBV7-6; possibly TRBD2 for D (6 bases). The V end lost 6 bases, the J end lost 11 bases, and 18 bases lay between the germline ends. CDR3 length: 13 residues. CDR1 is SGHVS, CDR2 FNYEAQ, per germline. DNA for the CDR3: TGTGCCAGCAGGCCGACTAGTGCCAGGGAGCAGTATTTT. Amino acids: CASRPTSAREQYF.

This clonotype was recorded many times. The J gene is TRBJ2-2, the V gene TRBV7-9; TRBD1 matches at 8 bases. The CDR3 is 14 amino acids. V trimming: 6 bases; J trimming: 7 bases; junction bases outside the gene matches: 7. Germline-derived CDR1 and CDR2 are SEHNR and FQNEAQ (reference sequence). The CDR3 region is CASRLRGQDGELFF. In nucleotides, the CDR3 is TGTGCCAGCAGACTCAGGGGGCAGGACGGGGAGCTGTTTTTT. Full variable domain (missing parts from reference TRBV7-9 and TRBJ2-2): DTGVSQNPRHKITKRGQNVTFRCDPISEHNRLYWYRQTLGQGPEFLTYFQNEAQLEKSRLLSDRFSAERPKGSFSTLEIQRTEQGDSAMYLCASRLRGQDGELFFGEGSRLTVL.

This clonotype was picked up a small number of times. The CDR3 nucleotides are TGTGCCAGCAGCGTAGATCCGGGCACCAATCAGCCCCAGCATTTT. It yields the protein CASSVDPGTNQPQHF. This sequence joins TRBV9 and TRBJ1-5; D not resolved. Trimming removed 0 bases at V and 3 bases at J, with 10 bases between. The CDR3 totals 15 residues. Germline CDR1 SGDLS, CDR2 YYNGEE.

About this clonotype: Given a much more abundant clone one base away, this may be a read error. V gene TRBV12-3 or TRBV12-4 combines with J gene TRBJ2-2; tentative D call: TRBD1 (5 bases). The closer fit of TRBJ1-4 to the DNA end suggests the J call may be wrong. This CDR3 has 15 amino acids. The CDR3 spells CASRDSFAGGEKLFF. CDR3 sequence (DNA): TGTGCCAGCAGAGACAGCTTCGCGGGAGGGGAAAAACTGTTTTTT.

The chain has TRBV9 and TRBJ1-2; D not resolved. The CDR3 consists of 14 residues. Trimming took off 0 bases at V and 2 bases at J, with 8 bases between the two ends. Germline-derived CDR1 and CDR2 are SGDLS and YYNGEE. CDR3: CASSVGGENYGYTF. The DNA for the CDR3 is TGTGCCAGCAGCGTAGGGGGAGAGAACTATGGCTACACCTTC.

The DNA of the CDR3 is TGTGCCAGCCGTGCAGGGGCTACTAACTATGGCTACACCTTC. It specifies CASRAGATNYGYTF. This chain connects TRBV27 to TRBJ1-2, with D maybe TRBD1 (6 bases). Germline V gene lookup returns CDR1 MNHEY and CDR2 SMNVEV (reference sequence). V lost 8 bases and J 0 bases, leaving 13 bases between the germline ends. This CDR3 has 14 residues.

This sequence joins TRBV7-9 and TRBJ2-5, with D uncertain. V lost 5 bases and J lost 5, with 9 bases in between. The CDR3 contains 12 residues. Germline CDR1 is SEHNR and CDR2 is FQNEAQ (reference sequence). Here the CDR3 DNA reads TGTGCCAGCAGCCAATCGGTTGAGACCCAGTACTTC. Translation gives CASSQSVETQYF.